Listed here are 5 T cell receptor beta chains from one sample, sequenced in a study of cytotoxic CD8 clonotypes in ibrutinib-treated CLL. Profiled with immunoSEQ multiplex PCR; TCRdb holds only in-frame clones, not every one. The table records 95,000 to 100,000 clones, around 73% of them present only once. Sequences were derived from PBMCs, sampled after 12 months of ibrutinib treatment. These receptors were obtained from a human donor with chronic lymphocytic leukemia.

A note on this clone: In the same sample, other DNA sequences code for this CDR3. The chain carries TRBV20-1 and TRBJ2-5; D not certain. CDR1 and CDR2 (germline): DFQATT, SNEGSKA (reference sequence). The CDR3 consists of 10 residues. V was shortened by 0 bases and J by 4 bases, with 0 bases between the two germline ends. The CDR3 reads CSAREETQYF. The CDR3 nucleotides are TGCAGTGCTAGAGAAGAGACCCAGTACTTC.

V is TRBV20-1 and J is TRBJ1-2; D is undetermined. Germline V CDR1 and CDR2: DFQATT, SNEGSKA (reference sequence). This CDR3 contains 11 residues. V shed 3 bases and J shed 6 bases, with 8 bases lying between them. CDR3 bases: TGCAGTGCTAGCGACGGGGATGGCTACACCTTC. Translation: CSASDGDGYTF.

The chain uses TRBV25-1 and TRBJ2-5; D might be TRBD1 (6 bases). The CDR3 contains 13 residues. The germline V gene has CDR1 MGHDK and CDR2 SYGVNS. Trimming took 4 bases from V and 5 from J, leaving 11 bases between them. The CDR3 spells CASSGWGLETQYF. The CDR3 nucleotides are TGTGCCAGCAGTGGGTGGGGGCTGGAGACCCAGTACTTC.

The genes are TRBV30 and TRBJ2-1; 9 bases agree with TRBD2. The ends lost 7 bases at V and 5 bases at J; junction bases unmatched: 9. Germline V lookup: CDR1 GTSNPN, CDR2 SVGIG (reference sequence). The CDR3 runs to 14 residues. CDR3 coding DNA: TGTGCCTCTCGAGCGGGGGGCCAAAACAATGAGCAGTTCTTC. It encodes CASRAGGQNNEQFF. Full variable domain (outside the CDR3, taken from reference TRBV30 and TRBJ2-1): SQTIHQWPATLVQPVGSPLSLECTVEGTSNPNLYWYRQAAGRGLQLLFYSVGIGQISSEVPQNLSASRPQDRQFILSSKKLLLSDSGFYLCASRAGGQNNEQFFGPGTRLTVL.

The gene calls are TRBV30 and TRBJ1-6, with no clear D. Germline CDR1 is GTSNPN and CDR2 is SVGIG (reference sequence). The germline V and J ends were trimmed by 2 bases and 9 bases, with 14 bases remaining between them. The CDR3 totals 14 residues. CDR3 in amino acids: CAWSRSERGSPLHF. Here the CDR3 DNA reads TGTGCCTGGAGTAGATCTGAGAGAGGTTCACCCCTCCACTTT. The whole variable domain, filled in from reference TRBV30 and TRBJ1-6, reads SQTIHQWPATLVQPVGSPLSLECTVEGTSNPNLYWYRQAAGRGLQLLFYSVGIGQISSEVPQNLSASRPQDRQFILSSKKLLLSDSGFYLCAWSRSERGSPLHFGNGTRLTVT.